Here is one TCR beta chain with its context. This sample was taken from a study of lymphopenia after photon versus proton radiotherapy. The germline CDR1 and CDR2 sequences are LNHDA and SQIVND (reference sequence). The CDR3 has 15 residues. The J segment lost 7 bases and the V segment lost 3 bases, leaving 9 bases of the junction unmatched. The data were produced by immunoSEQ multiplex PCR, yet TCRdb's version contains in-frame clones alone and is incomplete. This sample has about 58,000 clones; 65% to 85% occur once, and the top ten carry around 2.1%. The material was peripheral blood, obtained from a patient treated with proton-based radiotherapy. The rearrangement uses TRBV19 and TRBJ2-1, with 7 bases aligning to TRBD1. The clonotype comes from a man aged 55 to 70 with pancreatic cancer. The CDR3: CASSINRDSGNEQFF. The CDR3 DNA is TGTGCCAGTAGTATTAACCGGGACAGTGGAAATGAGCAGTTCTTC. The full variable domain, rest sourced from reference TRBV19 and TRBJ2-1, is DGGITQSPKYLFRKEGQNVTLSCEQNLNHDAMYWYRQDPGQGLRLIYYSQIVNDFQKGDIAEGYSVSREKKESFPLTVTSAQKNPTAFYLCASSINRDSGNEQFFGPGTRLTVL.